This T cell receptor (beta chain) was sequenced in a study of T cells in women clearing cervical HPV infection. As concerns this clone: The antigen is not known. The read ends 3 residues early relative to the CDR3; the germline J gene fills the gap.

CDR1 and CDR2 (germline): MNHNS, SASEGT. J lost 4 bases, V lost 1 base, and 1 base had no gene match. There are 15 residues in the CDR3. The repertoire was sequenced with immunoSEQ multiplex PCR; TCRdb's copy has only in-frame clones and lacks some. The record lists nearly 20,000 clones, of which the ten most abundant hold approximately 3%. Study conclusions and caveats: Richness plus V gene abundances separated cases from controls with AUC around 0.8. CIN3+ cases had significantly higher TCR repertoire richness than controls, but evenness did not differ.

The specimen sequenced was blood buffy coat. The TCR was taken from a woman between 18 and 69 years old with a cervical HPV16 infection that either progressed to CIN3+ or cleared (not recorded which). The chain couples TRBV6-1 to TRBJ2-6; the match to TRBD1 covers 7 bases. The CDR3 region is CASSEEGAGANVLTF. Partial CDR3 DNA: TGTGCCAGCAGTGAAGAGGGGGCAGGGGCCAACGTC.